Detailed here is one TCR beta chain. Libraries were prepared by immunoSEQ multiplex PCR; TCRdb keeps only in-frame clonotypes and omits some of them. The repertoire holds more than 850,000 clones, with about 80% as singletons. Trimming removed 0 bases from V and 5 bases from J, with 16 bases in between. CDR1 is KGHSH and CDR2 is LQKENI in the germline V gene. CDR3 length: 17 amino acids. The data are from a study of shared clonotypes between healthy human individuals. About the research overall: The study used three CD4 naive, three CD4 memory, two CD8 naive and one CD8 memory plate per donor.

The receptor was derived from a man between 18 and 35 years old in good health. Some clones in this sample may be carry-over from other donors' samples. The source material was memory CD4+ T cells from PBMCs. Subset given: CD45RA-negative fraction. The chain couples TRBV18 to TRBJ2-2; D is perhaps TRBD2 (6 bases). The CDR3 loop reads CASSPPGGGPGTGELFF. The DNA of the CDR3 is TGTGCCAGCTCACCACCGGGCGGAGGGCCTGGGACCGGGGAGCTGTTTTTT.